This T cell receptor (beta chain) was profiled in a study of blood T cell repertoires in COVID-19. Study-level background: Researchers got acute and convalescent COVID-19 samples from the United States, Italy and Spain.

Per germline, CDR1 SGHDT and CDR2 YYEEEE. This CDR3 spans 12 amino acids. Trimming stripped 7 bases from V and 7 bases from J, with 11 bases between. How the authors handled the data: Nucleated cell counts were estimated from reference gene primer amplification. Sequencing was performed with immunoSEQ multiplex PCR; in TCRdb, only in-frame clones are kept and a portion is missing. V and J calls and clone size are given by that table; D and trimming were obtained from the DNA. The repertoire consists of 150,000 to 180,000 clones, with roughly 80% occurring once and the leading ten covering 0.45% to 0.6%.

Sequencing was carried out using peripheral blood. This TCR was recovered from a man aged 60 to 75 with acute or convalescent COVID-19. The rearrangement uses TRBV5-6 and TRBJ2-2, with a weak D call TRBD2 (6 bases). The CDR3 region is CASSPGVGELFF. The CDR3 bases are TGTGCCAGCTCACCGGGGGTCGGGGAGCTGTTTTTT.